This T cell receptor beta chain is drawn from a study of CD8+ T cells in alopecia areata. Across the whole study: Treated individuals took tofacitinib by mouth, 5 to 10 mg twice daily.

Following RNA extraction, reverse transcription yielded cDNA that acted as the sequencing template. Here immunoSEQ multiplex PCR was the method, and the copy in TCRdb shows in-frame clones only, minus some. The profile shows about 130,000 clones, roughly 50% of them singletons. Study observations and caveats: In patients, TCRs were shared less clearly than in mice, and HLA may possibly be involved.

Treatment reported: oral pan-JAK inhibitor, 5-10 mg twice daily. Peripheral blood samples and lesional scalp punch biopsies were obtained from alopecia areata patients. Per the germline V gene, CDR1 is SQVTM and CDR2 is ANQGSEA. V was clipped by 3 bases and J by 2 bases, with 4 bases between them. The CDR3 sequence is 11 residues long. Worth noting for this clone: What it recognizes is unknown. This sample includes further DNA sequences coding for the same CDR3.

The receptor's source is a human donor with alopecia areata. The genes are TRBV29-1 and TRBJ2-5, with D unresolved. Material: CD8+ T cells sorted from blood, obtained at week 4, from a patient treated with tofacitinib. The chain's CDR3 is CSVEEQETQYF. In DNA form, the CDR3 reads TGCAGCGTTGAGGAGCAAGAGACCCAGTACTTC.